This TCR beta chain appears in the sequencing data of a study of T cells in Graves' hyperthyroidism and ophthalmopathy. The TCR beta CDR3 regions underwent amplification using RNA transcripts as the source. First-round RT-PCR of the TCR CDR3 relied on the HTBI primer set. A single record per CDR3 protein comes from TCRdb applying MiXCR to the multiplex PCR reads. The repertoire holds hundreds of thousands of distinct CDR3 sequences, with more than 13% as singletons. An approximately 10 ml volume of fresh peripheral blood provided the PBMCs. The CDR3 is made up of 12 amino acids. Germline loops: CDR1 SGHAT, CDR2 FQDESV (reference sequence). Study-level findings and limits: The model anticipated ophthalmopathy a median about six months pre-onset. In the blood, most expanded thyroid clonotypes above 0.001 appeared as well. A 13 V-J model separated ophthalmopathy from stable hyperthyroidism.

Note on this clonotype: Its antigen is unidentified. This may come from a read error, since a much larger clone is one base off.

The V gene is TRBV11-1, the J gene TRBJ2-7; D unresolved. Sample: blood. This clonotype originated in a man aged 45-65 years with Graves' ophthalmopathy. The CDR3 coding sequence is TGTGCCAGCAGCTTCGCCCCCTACGGGCAGTACTTC. Its protein is CASSFAPYGQYF.